This record covers a single TCR beta chain. What it binds is not known. These data are taken from a study of cytomegalovirus exposure and HLA in healthy donors. Broader study findings: While the bulk of TCR sequences proved rare, some public TCRs turned up in many donors.

PCR amplification relied on 60 Vbeta primers (plus 13 Jbeta primers). Libraries were prepared by immunoSEQ multiplex PCR; TCRdb keeps only in-frame clonotypes and omits some of them. Its clone listing holds 60,000 to 75,000 clones. This CDR3 contains 12 residues. Germline-derived CDR1 and CDR2 are SEHNR and FQNEAQ (reference sequence). V lost 8 bases, J lost 1 base, and 9 bases lay in between. The receptor was derived from a woman in her twenties or thirties in good health and CMV-seronegative. The chain joins TRBV7-9 to TRBJ2-7, with D perhaps matching TRBD1 (6 bases). The sequenced sample was PBMCs. CDR3 sequence: CASADRSYEQYF. The CDR3 DNA is TGTGCCAGCGCAGACAGGTCCTACGAGCAGTACTTC. Looking up the rest from reference TRBV7-9 and TRBJ2-7 gives the full variable domain: DTGVSQNPRHKITKRGQNVTFRCDPISEHNRLYWYRQTLGQGPEFLTYFQNEAQLEKSRLLSDRFSAERPKGSFSTLEIQRTEQGDSAMYLCASADRSYEQYFGPGTRLTVT.